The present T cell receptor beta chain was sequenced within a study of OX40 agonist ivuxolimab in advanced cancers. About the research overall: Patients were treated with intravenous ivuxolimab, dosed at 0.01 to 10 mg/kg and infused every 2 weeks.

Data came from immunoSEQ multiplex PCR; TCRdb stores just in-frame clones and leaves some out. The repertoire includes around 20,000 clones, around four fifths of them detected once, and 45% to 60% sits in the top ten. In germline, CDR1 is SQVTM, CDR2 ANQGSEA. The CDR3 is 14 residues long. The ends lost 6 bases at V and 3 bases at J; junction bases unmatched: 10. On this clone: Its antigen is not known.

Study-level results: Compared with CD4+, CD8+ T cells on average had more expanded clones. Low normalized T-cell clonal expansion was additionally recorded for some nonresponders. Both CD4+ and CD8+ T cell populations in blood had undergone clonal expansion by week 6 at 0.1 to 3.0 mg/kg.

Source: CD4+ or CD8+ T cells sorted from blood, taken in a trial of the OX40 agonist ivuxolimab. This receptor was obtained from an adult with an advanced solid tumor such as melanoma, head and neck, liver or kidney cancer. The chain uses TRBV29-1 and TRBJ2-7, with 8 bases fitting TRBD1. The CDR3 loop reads CSVATGTGRYEQYF. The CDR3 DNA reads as TGCAGCGTCGCGACCGGGACAGGCCGCTACGAGCAGTACTTC.